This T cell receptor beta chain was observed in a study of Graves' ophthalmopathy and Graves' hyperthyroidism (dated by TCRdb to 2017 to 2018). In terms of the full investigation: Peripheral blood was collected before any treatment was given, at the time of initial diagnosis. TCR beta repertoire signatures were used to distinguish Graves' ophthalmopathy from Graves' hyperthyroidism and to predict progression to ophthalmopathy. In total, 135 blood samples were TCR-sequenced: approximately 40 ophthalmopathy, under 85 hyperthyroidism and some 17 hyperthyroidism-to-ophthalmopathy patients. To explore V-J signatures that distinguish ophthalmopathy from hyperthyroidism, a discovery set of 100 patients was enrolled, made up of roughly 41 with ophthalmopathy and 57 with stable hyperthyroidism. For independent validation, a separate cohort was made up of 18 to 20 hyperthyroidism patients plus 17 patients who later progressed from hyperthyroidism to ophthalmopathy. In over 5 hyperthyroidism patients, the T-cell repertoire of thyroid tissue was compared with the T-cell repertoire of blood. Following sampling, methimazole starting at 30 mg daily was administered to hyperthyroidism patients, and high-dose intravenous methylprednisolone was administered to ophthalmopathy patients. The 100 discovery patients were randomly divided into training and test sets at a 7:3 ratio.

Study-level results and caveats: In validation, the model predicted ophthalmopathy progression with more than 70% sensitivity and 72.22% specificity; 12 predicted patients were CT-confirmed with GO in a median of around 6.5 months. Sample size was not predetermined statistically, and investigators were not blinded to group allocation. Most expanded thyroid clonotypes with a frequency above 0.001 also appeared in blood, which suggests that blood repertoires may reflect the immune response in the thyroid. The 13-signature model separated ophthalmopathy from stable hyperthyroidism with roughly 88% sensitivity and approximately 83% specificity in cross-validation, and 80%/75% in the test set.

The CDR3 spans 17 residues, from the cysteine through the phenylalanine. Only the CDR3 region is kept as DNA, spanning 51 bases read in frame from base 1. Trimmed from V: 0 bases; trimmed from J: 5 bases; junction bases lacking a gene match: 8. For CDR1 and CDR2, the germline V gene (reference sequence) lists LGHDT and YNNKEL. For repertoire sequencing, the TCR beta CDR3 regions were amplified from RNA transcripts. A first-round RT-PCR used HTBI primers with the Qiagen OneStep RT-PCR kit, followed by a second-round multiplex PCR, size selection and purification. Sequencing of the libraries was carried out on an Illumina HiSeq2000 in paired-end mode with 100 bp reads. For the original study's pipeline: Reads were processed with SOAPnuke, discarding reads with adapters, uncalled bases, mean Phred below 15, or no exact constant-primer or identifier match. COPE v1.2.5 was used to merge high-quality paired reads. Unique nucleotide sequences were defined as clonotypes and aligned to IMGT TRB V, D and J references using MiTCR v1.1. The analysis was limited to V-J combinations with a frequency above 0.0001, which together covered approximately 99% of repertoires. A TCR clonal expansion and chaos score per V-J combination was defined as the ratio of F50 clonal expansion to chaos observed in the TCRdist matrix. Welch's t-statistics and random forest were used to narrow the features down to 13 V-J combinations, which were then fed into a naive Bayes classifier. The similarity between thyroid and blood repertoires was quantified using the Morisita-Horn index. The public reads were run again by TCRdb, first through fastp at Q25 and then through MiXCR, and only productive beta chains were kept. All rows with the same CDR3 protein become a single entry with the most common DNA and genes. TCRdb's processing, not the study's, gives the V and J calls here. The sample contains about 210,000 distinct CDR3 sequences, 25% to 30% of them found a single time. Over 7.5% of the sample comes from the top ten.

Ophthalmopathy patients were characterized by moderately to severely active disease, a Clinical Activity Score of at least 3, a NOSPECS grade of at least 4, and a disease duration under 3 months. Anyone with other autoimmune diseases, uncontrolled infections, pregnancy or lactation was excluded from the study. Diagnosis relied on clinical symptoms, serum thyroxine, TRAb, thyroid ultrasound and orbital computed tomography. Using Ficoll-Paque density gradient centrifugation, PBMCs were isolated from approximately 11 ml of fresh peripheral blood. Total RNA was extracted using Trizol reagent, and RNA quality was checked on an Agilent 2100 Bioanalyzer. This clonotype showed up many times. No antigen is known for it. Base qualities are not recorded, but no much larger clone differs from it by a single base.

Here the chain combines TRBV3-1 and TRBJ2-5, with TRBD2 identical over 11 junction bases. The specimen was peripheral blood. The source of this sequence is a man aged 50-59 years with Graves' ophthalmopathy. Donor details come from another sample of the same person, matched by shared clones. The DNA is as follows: TGTGCCAGCAGCCAAGATCGGGTAGCGGGAGGGCTGGAGACCCAGTACTTC. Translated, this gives CASSQDRVAGGLETQYF.